This T cell receptor beta chain is from a study of T cell changes during pregnancy in multiple sclerosis. Clones were sequenced by immunoSEQ multiplex PCR, and TCRdb holds only the in-frame ones, with some missing. The profile shows some 77,000 clones, about 92% of them singletons. CDR1 is SGHRS and CDR2 is YFSETQ in the germline V gene. Trimming took 2 bases from V and 7 from J; bases not matched to a gene: 9. The CDR3 consists of 16 residues. The sequence came from a female donor in good health, enrolled as a control in a pregnancy study. V and J are TRBV5-1 and TRBJ2-1; 10 nucleotides agree with TRBD2. The specimen was peripheral blood, collected after pregnancy. Here the CDR3 reads CASSLPSGGAANEQFF. The CDR3 DNA follows: TGCGCCAGCAGCTTACCGAGCGGGGGGGCCGCAAATGAGCAGTTCTTC. The entire variable domain, with the rest obtained from reference TRBV5-1 and TRBJ2-1, is as follows: KAGVTQTPRYLIKTRGQQVTLSCSPISGHRSVSWYQQTPGQGLQFLFEYFSETQRNKGNFPGRFSGRQFSNSRSEMNVSTLELGDSALYLCASSLPSGGAANEQFFGPGTRLTVL.